The 28 T cell receptor beta chains in this list originate from one sample, sequenced in a study of CD8 T cells in Susac syndrome. RNA amounts of about 0.5 to 1 ug underwent reverse transcription with random hexamers. TCRdb re-called the immunoSEQ multiplex PCR reads with MiXCR, one entry per CDR3 protein. The sample contains around 140,000 distinct CDR3 sequences, around 95% of which appear only once. Specimen: CD4+ T cells from PBMCs. The receptors here all came from a human donor with Susac syndrome.

The gene calls are TRBV3-1 and TRBJ1-1; 8 bases map to TRBD1. Trimming cost V 4 bases and J 7 bases; bases outside gene matches: 2. The CDR3 extends over 12 amino acids. Germline CDR1 is LGHDT and CDR2 is YNNKEL (reference sequence). The chain's CDR3 is CASSRGQGEAFF. The CDR3 nucleotides read TGTGCCAGCAGCCGCGGACAGGGTGAAGCTTTCTTT.

This rearrangement joins TRBV20-1 to TRBJ1-5, with D hard to call. CDR3 length equals 13 residues. Per germline, CDR1 DFQATT and CDR2 SNEGSKA (reference sequence). The ends were cut back, 3 bases at V and 5 bases at J, with 11 bases in the middle. In DNA, the CDR3 is TGCAGTGCTAGTAGGATTTCTCATCAGCCCCAGCATTTT. Amino acid sequence: CSASRISHQPQHF.

The chain uses TRBV9 and TRBJ2-7; TRBD2 matches 12 bases. This CDR3 has 14 residues. Looked up from germline, CDR1 is SGDLS and CDR2 is YYNGEE. Losses at the gene ends were 3 bases for V and 4 bases for J; bases not matched to a gene: 2. The CDR3 is CASSGTSGTYEQYF. The CDR3 DNA follows: TGTGCCAGCAGCGGGACTAGCGGGACTTACGAGCAGTACTTC.

The V gene is TRBV21-1, the J gene TRBJ1-6; TRBD1 is the table's D call and was not checked against the DNA. TRBV21-1 is noted as a pseudogene. CDR3 length: 15 residues. The CDR3: CASSPQDRDGSPLHF. The CDR3 DNA follows: TGTGCCAGCAGCCCTCAGGACAGGGATGGATCACCCCTCCACTTT.

The rearrangement uses TRBV9 and TRBJ1-4; perhaps TRBD1 as D (6 bases). Germline CDR1 and CDR2: SGDLS and YYNGEE. V lost 3 bases to trimming and J lost 9 bases, with 21 bases between them. The CDR3 consists of 16 residues. CDR3 bases: TGTGCCAGCAGCGGAGAGCCGGGACAAGGGGGAAAAAAACTGTTTTTT. This codes for CASSGEPGQGGKKLFF.

V is TRBV3-1 and J is TRBJ1-2, with a weak D call TRBD1 (5 bases). Trimming removed 4 bases at V and 1 base at J, with 16 bases between. The CDR3 is 16 residues long. CDR1 LGHDT and CDR2 YNNKEL come from the germline V gene (reference sequence). For the CDR3, the DNA is TGTGCCAGCAGCCCGAATGGGCAGGGCTTTAACTATGGCTACACCTTC. Amino acid sequence: CASSPNGQGFNYGYTF. The full variable domain, its missing parts supplied by reference TRBV3-1 and TRBJ1-2, is DTAVSQTPKYLVTQMGNDKSIKCEQNLGHDTMYWYKQDSKKFLKIMFSYNNKELIINETVPNRFSPKSPDKAHLNLHINSLELGDSAVYFCASSPNGQGFNYGYTFGSGTRLTVV.

V gene TRBV20-1 combines with J gene TRBJ2-5, with D unresolved. CDR1 is DFQATT and CDR2 is SNEGSKA in the germline V gene (reference sequence). V lost 5 bases to trimming and J lost 5 bases, with 18 bases between them. CDR3 length equals 14 residues. CDR3 DNA: TGCAGTGCTTACCCCTCCGGTAGTGGGGAGACCCAGTACTTC. Amino acids: CSAYPSGSGETQYF.

The chain carries TRBV30 and TRBJ1-5; 7 bases are shared with TRBD1. J lost 11 bases, V lost 0 bases, and 10 bases had no gene match. Germline CDR1 reads GTSNPN; CDR2 reads SVGIG (reference sequence). The CDR3 length is 14 residues. The CDR3 DNA follows: TGTGCCTGGAGTGTATCGGAGCGCAGGGGGGCCCAGCATTTT. Translated, it gives CAWSVSERRGAQHF.

This sequence joins TRBV9 and TRBJ2-1, with TRBD2 identical over 9 bases. Germline loops: CDR1 SGDLS, CDR2 YYNGEE. V gave up 1 base and J gave up 8 bases; unmatched junction bases: 16. The CDR3 contains 18 residues. The CDR3 nucleotides are TGTGCCAGCAGCGTAAGGGCCCGGGCGGGAGGGCTTTGGGATGAGCAGTTCTTC. Translated, it gives CASSVRARAGGLWDEQFF.

The J gene is TRBJ2-3, the V gene TRBV29-1; perhaps TRBD2 as D (5 bases). CDR1 is SQVTM and CDR2 is ANQGSEA in the germline V gene. CDR3 length equals 13 residues. V lost 7 bases and J 5 bases, leaving 16 bases between the germline ends. The CDR3 region is CSASLAKGDTQYF. CDR3 nucleotides: TGCAGCGCCTCCTTAGCGAAGGGAGATACGCAGTATTTT.

This sequence joins TRBV4-2 and TRBJ2-2; 9 bases agree with TRBD1. This CDR3 has 18 amino acids. CDR1 and CDR2 (germline): LGHNA, YNFKEQ. The trim removed 0 bases at V and 3 bases at J, leaving 8 bases unmatched. The CDR3 DNA is TGTGCCAGCAGCCAAGATGGAACAGGGGGCCGATACACCGGGGAGCTGTTTTTT. It specifies CASSQDGTGGRYTGELFF.

The chain recombines TRBV15 with TRBJ2-5; tentatively, D is TRBD1 or TRBD2 (5 bases each). The V gene lost 4 bases and the J gene lost 5 bases, with 20 bases spanning the gap. The CDR3 loop spans 16 amino acids. Germline V lookup: CDR1 LNHNV, CDR2 YYDKDF (reference sequence). The CDR3 here is CATSTLLGASRETQYF. The DNA for the CDR3 is TGTGCCACCAGCACCTTACTAGGGGCCTCCCGGGAGACCCAGTACTTC.

On this clonotype: One junction end disagrees with the germline gene, perhaps due to a read error. In DNA form, the CDR3 reads TGTGCCAGCAGCATCCAAGAGACCCAGTACTTC. Protein: CASSIQETQYF. The chain combines TRBV5-1 with TRBJ2-5; D gene uncertain. Germline CDR1 and CDR2: SGHRS and YFSETQ. The CDR3 sequence is 11 residues long.

The rearrangement links TRBV30 to TRBJ2-3; a possible D gene is TRBD2 (5 bases). This CDR3 contains 13 residues. The germline V gene has CDR1 GTSNPN and CDR2 SVGIG (reference sequence). Trimming shortened V by 2 bases and J by 4 bases, and 10 bases separated the two germline ends. CDR3 in DNA: TGTGCCTGGAGTCGGGATCGGGCAGATACGCAGTATTTT. This translates into CAWSRDRADTQYF.

The gene calls are TRBV28 and TRBJ1-1; no reliable D call. V lost 1 base to trimming and J lost 0 bases, with 0 bases between them. Germline loops: CDR1 MDHEN, CDR2 SYDVKM. The CDR3 is 12 amino acids. In DNA form, the CDR3 reads TGTGCCAGCAGTTTATTGAACACTGAAGCTTTCTTT. Residues: CASSLLNTEAFF.

This clonotype was counted once. The J gene is TRBJ2-7, the V gene TRBV6-5; the D is unclear. Trimming shortened V by 5 bases and J by 3 bases, and 11 bases separated the two germline ends. In germline, CDR1 is MNHEY, CDR2 SVGAGI. The CDR3 is 13 amino acids. CDR3 in DNA: TGTGCCAGCAGTCTACTTGCCGACTACGAGCAGTACTTC. Its translation: CASSLLADYEQYF.

The rearrangement links TRBV11-2 to TRBJ2-1; TRBD2 matches at 8 bases. CDR1 and CDR2 (germline): SGHAT, FQNNGV. The J segment lost 5 bases and the V segment lost 2 bases, leaving 11 bases of the junction unmatched. The CDR3 extends over 17 amino acids. Here the CDR3 DNA reads TGTGCCAGCAGCTTATCTCGGGGGGGCCGTACACACAATGAGCAGTTCTTC. Translation: CASSLSRGGRTHNEQFF.

This clonotype has only one observation. J is TRBJ2-7 and V is TRBV20-1; TRBD1 agrees at 8 bases. Germline lookup yields CDR1 DFQATT and CDR2 SNEGSKA (reference sequence). Trimming removed 3 bases from V and 1 base from J; junction bases left unmatched: 5. The CDR3 contains 14 residues. The CDR3 DNA follows: TGCAGTGCTAGCCACCGACAGGGGTCCTACGAGCAGTACTTC. The encoded protein is CSASHRQGSYEQYF.

The chain uses TRBV30 and TRBJ1-4; D is perhaps TRBD1 (5 bases). Deletions cut 5 bases from V and 3 bases from J, with 19 bases between. Germline assignment: CDR1 GTSNPN and CDR2 SVGIG (reference sequence). The CDR3 has 16 residues. The CDR3 sequence is CAWHSIGGAANEKLFF. CDR3 nucleotide sequence: TGTGCCTGGCATTCGATTGGAGGGGCCGCTAATGAAAAACTGTTTTTT. Using reference TRBV30 and TRBJ1-4 for the parts outside the CDR3, the full variable domain is SQTIHQWPATLVQPVGSPLSLECTVEGTSNPNLYWYRQAAGRGLQLLFYSVGIGQISSEVPQNLSASRPQDRQFILSSKKLLLSDSGFYLCAWHSIGGAANEKLFFGSGTQLSVL.

The rearrangement uses TRBV11-3 and TRBJ2-6; a possible D gene is TRBD1 (6 bases). There are 16 residues in the CDR3. V dropped 5 bases and J dropped 0 bases, with 11 bases sitting between them. Germline CDR1 and CDR2: SGHNT and YENEEA. This chain's CDR3 is CASSPTGLSGANVLTF. The CDR3, as DNA: TGTGCCAGCAGCCCGACAGGCCTCTCTGGGGCCAACGTCCTGACTTTC. Complete variable domain (other parts from reference TRBV11-3 and TRBJ2-6): EAGVVQSPRYKIIEKKQPVAFWCNPISGHNTLYWYLQNLGQGPELLIRYENEEAVDDSQLPKDRFSAERLKGVDSTLKIQPAELGDSAVYLCASSPTGLSGANVLTFGAGSRLTVL.

The V gene is TRBV27, the J gene TRBJ1-2; D is unresolved. Germline loops: CDR1 MNHEY, CDR2 SMNVEV (reference sequence). Deletions cut 5 bases from V and 8 bases from J, with 3 bases between. The CDR3 runs to 9 residues. The chain's CDR3 is CASSRGYTF. For the CDR3, the DNA is TGTGCCAGCAGTCGGGGCTACACCTTC.

This sequence joins TRBV4-1 and TRBJ2-5; the match to TRBD1 covers 7 bases. The CDR3 has 14 amino acids. The V segment lost 3 bases and the J segment 3 bases; nucleotides outside the gene matches: 4. Germline-derived CDR1 and CDR2 are MGHRA and YSYEKL. Here the CDR3 reads CASSHPDREETQYF. In DNA, the CDR3 is TGCGCCAGCAGCCACCCCGACAGGGAAGAGACCCAGTACTTC.

The chain joins TRBV29-1 to TRBJ2-2, with TRBD1 matching 8 bases. J gave up 2 bases and V 7 bases, and 3 bases lay outside the gene matches. There are 13 residues in the CDR3. Germline CDR1 is SQVTM and CDR2 is ANQGSEA. The CDR3 sequence: CSADRVNTGELFF. The CDR3 DNA reads TGCAGCGCGGACAGGGTTAACACCGGGGAGCTGTTTTTT.

This chain links TRBV5-4 with TRBJ2-5; unclear D gene. The length of the CDR3 is 15 residues. Germline assignment: CDR1 SGHNT and CDR2 YYREEE (reference sequence). V was trimmed by 4 bases and J by 5 bases, leaving 18 bases between them. The CDR3 spells CASSPERHGWETQYF. Here the CDR3 DNA reads TGTGCCAGCAGCCCAGAACGACACGGGTGGGAGACCCAGTACTTC. The variable domain in full, completed from reference TRBV5-4 and TRBJ2-5, reads ETGVTQSPTHLIKTRGQQVTLRCSSQSGHNTVSWYQQALGQGPQFIFQYYREEENGRGNFPPRFSGLQFPNYSSELNVNALELDDSALYLCASSPERHGWETQYFGPGTRLLVL.

The CDR3 nucleotides are TGTGCCAGCAGCTTAAAATTGGGGGGGGGTATGAACACTGAAGCTTTCTTT. Translating gives CASSLKLGGGMNTEAFF. The chain recombines TRBV13 with TRBJ1-1, with D tentatively TRBD1 (5 bases). This CDR3 is built from 17 residues. Trimming left V 2 bases short and J 0 bases short, with 16 bases between. The germline V gene encodes CDR1 PRHDT and CDR2 FYEKMQ (reference sequence). The full variable domain, in which reference TRBV13 and TRBJ1-1 provide the parts outside the CDR3, is AAGVIQSPRHLIKEKRETATLKCYPIPRHDTVYWYQQGPGQDPQFLISFYEKMQSDKGSIPDRFSAQQFSDYHSELNMSSLELGDSALYFCASSLKLGGGMNTEAFFGQGTRLTVV.

The gene calls are TRBV2 and TRBJ1-1; TRBD1 might be the D (5 bases). The CDR3 is 15 amino acids. Germline V lookup: CDR1 SNHLY, CDR2 FYNNEI. Trimming stripped 3 bases from V and 4 bases from J, with 15 bases between. The CDR3 DNA reads as TGTGCCAGCAGTGACCCGGGGCGTCGGAGCACTGAAGCTTTCTTT. It codes for CASSDPGRRSTEAFF.

The gene calls are TRBV24-1 and TRBJ1-1; no definite D call. The CDR3 totals 13 residues. Trimming shortened V by 4 bases and J by 6 bases, and 11 bases separated the two germline ends. The V gene's germline CDR1 is KGHDR and CDR2 SFDVKD. The CDR3 spells CATSDSAGAEAFF. CDR3 DNA sequence: TGTGCCACCAGTGACTCCGCCGGGGCTGAAGCTTTCTTT.

V is TRBV4-3 and J is TRBJ2-7, with D possibly being TRBD1 (5 bases). Trimming cost V 2 bases and J 4 bases, with 12 bases left between them. Germline V CDR1 and CDR2: LGHNA, YSLEER. This CDR3 contains 14 residues. The CDR3 protein is CASSQQIGAYEQYF. CDR3 nucleotide sequence: TGCGCCAGCAGCCAACAAATAGGGGCGTACGAGCAGTACTTC.